This entry is about one T cell receptor beta chain. The data are from a study of blood T cell repertoires in COVID-19. The table came from immunoSEQ multiplex PCR; TCRdb's copy has only in-frame clones and leaves some out. The sample yields 140,000 to 150,000 clones, more than 80% seen once. Specimen: peripheral blood. The receptor was isolated from a human donor in a cohort sampled during active COVID-19.

DNA of the CDR3: TGTGCCAGCAGCCAGGTCGATCTAGACAATGAGCAGTTCTTC. Translating it yields CASSQVDLDNEQFF. This sequence joins TRBV3-1 (or the pseudogene TRBV3-2) and TRBJ2-1; no clear D. Looked up from germline, CDR1 is LGHDT and CDR2 is YNNKEL (reference sequence). V was cut by 3 bases and J by 5 bases, with 11 bases left in between. This CDR3 region has 14 residues.